Listed below are T cell receptor beta chains from one sample, sequenced in a study of CD8 T cells in ankylosing spondylitis. One entry per CDR3 protein results from TCRdb running MiXCR on the 5' RACE reads. The profile shows 200,000 to 250,000 distinct CDR3 sequences, 8% to 10% of them singletons. Input material: blood, either unsorted or a sorted T cell fraction (not recorded which). All receptors come from a female donor with ankylosing spondylitis or in good health (not recorded which). CDR3s include the opening cysteine and the closing phenylalanine or tryptophan. D genes are given only for firm matches. Size tells how often a clone was seen (once, few, many) or the class of an expanded clone, and some rows leave it out.

d_call,clone_size,v_call,j_call,cdr3_nt,cdr3_aa
-,many,TRBV5-6,TRBJ2-1,TGTGCCAGCAGCGGGAATAGCGAGTGGCATGAGCAGTTCTTC,CASSGNSEWHEQFF
TRBD1,many,TRBV5-5,TRBJ2-1,TGTGCCAGCAGCTTGAAAGACAGGGGAGGCTACAATGAGCAGTTCTTC,CASSLKDRGGYNEQFF
TRBD2,few,TRBV3-1,TRBJ2-1,TGTGCCAGCAGCCAGCTGCGTAGCGGGTACTTAGATGAGCAGTTCTTC,CASSQLRSGYLDEQFF
TRBD2,-,TRBV7-3,TRBJ2-1,TGTGCCAGCAGCCGCGGGAGCCGCTCCTACAATGAGCAGTTCTTC,CASSRGSRSYNEQFF
-,few,TRBV4-3,TRBJ1-2,TGCGCCAGCAGCCCCGGCAGGGCCTATGGCTACACCTTC,CASSPGRAYGYTF
-,many,TRBV12-3/TRBV12-4,TRBJ1-1,TGTGCCAGCAGTTTAAGTTCGGGGGGCGAAGCTTTCTTT,CASSLSSGGEAFF
-,many,TRBV25-1,TRBJ2-1,TGTGCCAGCAGTGACGTTCCGTCCTCCTACAATGAGCAGTTCTTC,CASSDVPSSYNEQFF
TRBD2,many,TRBV29-1,TRBJ2-1,TGCAGCGCTAGCGGGAGGTCCGACAATGAGCAGTTCTTC,CSASGRSDNEQFF
-,many,TRBV20-1,TRBJ1-1,TGCAGTGCCCCGAGCGGGCTGAACACTGAAGCTTTCTTT,CSAPSGLNTEAFF
-,many,TRBV19,TRBJ2-1,TGTGCCAGTAGTATGGGTGTAGGGGAGCAGTTCTTC,CASSMGVGEQFF
-,many,TRBV5-6,TRBJ2-7,TGTGCCAGCAGCTCCGAGGTTCGGGGGGCAATCGAGCAGTACTTC,CASSSEVRGAIEQYF
-,many,TRBV29-1,TRBJ2-7,TGCAGCGTTGAGAGTGTAAGTTCCTACGAGCAGTACTTC,CSVESVSSYEQYF
TRBD1,few,TRBV7-2,TRBJ2-1,TGTGCCAGCAGCTTAGGTGGGACAGGGTTAGGAGAGCAGTTCTTC,CASSLGGTGLGEQFF
TRBD1,many,TRBV12-3/TRBV12-4,TRBJ1-1,TGTGCCAGCAGTTTCGACAGGGTAGAGCACACTGAAGCTTTCTTT,CASSFDRVEHTEAFF
-,many,TRBV6-5,TRBJ1-5,TGTGCCAGCAGTTACTCGGGCAGGGATTTATCGGCCCAGCATTTT,CASSYSGRDLSAQHF
TRBD2,many,TRBV24-1,TRBJ2-1,TGTGCCACCAGTGATTCCCGGACTAGCGGGAGATCCTACAATGAGCAGTTCTTC,CATSDSRTSGRSYNEQFF
TRBD1,many,TRBV15,TRBJ1-2,TGTGCCACCAGCAGATTCACAGGGGCGAGTGGCTACACCTTC,CATSRFTGASGYTF
-,many,TRBV3-1,TRBJ1-1,TGTGCCAGCAGCCCCCGGTACAGGGACTCCGGGGAAGCTTTCTTT,CASSPRYRDSGEAFF
-,-,TRBV2,TRBJ2-1,TGTGCCAGCAAAACTTCCCAAACTTCAAGCTCCTACAATGAGCAGTTCTTC,CASKTSQTSSSYNEQFF
TRBD1,many,TRBV6-5,TRBJ1-1,TGTGCCAGCAGTTATAGGCAGGGGGCTACTGAAGCTTTCTTT,CASSYRQGATEAFF
TRBD1,many,TRBV5-1,TRBJ2-7,TGCGCCAGCAGCTGGACAGGGGGTGACAACGAGCAGTACTTC,CASSWTGGDNEQYF
-,many,TRBV3-1,TRBJ1-2,TGTGCCAGCAGCCAAGTTCCTGGCGGGACCTACGGCTACACCTTC,CASSQVPGGTYGYTF
-,many,TRBV7-9,TRBJ2-2,TGTGCCAGCAGTCTCACTCGGGAGCTGTTTTTT,CASSLTRELFF
TRBD1,-,TRBV19,TRBJ1-5,TGTGCCAGTAGTACCAGGGGGTCCGGGCAGCCCCAGCATTTT,CASSTRGSGQPQHF
TRBD2,many,TRBV3-1,TRBJ2-3,TGTGCCAGCAGCCTGACTAGCGGGGATACGCAGTATTTT,CASSLTSGDTQYF
TRBD2,many,TRBV29-1,TRBJ2-1,TGCAGCGTCCCCGGACTAGCGGGAGTGGGGTTCTTC,CSVPGLAGVGFF
-,many,TRBV29-1,TRBJ1-1,TGCAGCGCCCAGAGTATGAACACTGAAGCTTTCTTT,CSAQSMNTEAFF
-,many,TRBV20-1,TRBJ1-4,TGCAGTGATGGAGGCGGGGAAAAACTGTTTTTT,CSDGGGEKLFF
TRBD2,many,TRBV5-1,TRBJ2-1,TGCGCCAGCAGCTTTGAGAGCGGGAGAAGGAATGAGCAGTTCTTC,CASSFESGRRNEQFF
-,many,TRBV12-3/TRBV12-4,TRBJ2-3,TGTGCCAGCAGTTCCGAGGGTGACGGCGATGAGGATACGCAGTATTTT,CASSSEGDGDEDTQYF
-,many,TRBV6-1,TRBJ2-7,TGTGCCAGCATCGAACCCGGGACCTACGAGCAGTACTTC,CASIEPGTYEQYF
-,many,TRBV9,TRBJ2-6,TGTGCCAGCAGCCCGGGGGTGGGATCCGGGGCCAACGTCCTGACTTTC,CASSPGVGSGANVLTF
-,many,TRBV7-2,TRBJ2-2,TGTGCCAGCAGTTCACCGAACACCGGGGAGCTGTTTTTT,CASSSPNTGELFF
-,many,TRBV12-3/TRBV12-4,TRBJ2-3,TGTGCCAGCGGAATATCTAGCACAGATACGCAGTATTTT,CASGISSTDTQYF
-,few,TRBV6-1,TRBJ2-5,TGTGCCAGCAGCCCCAGGGGGGGCGAGGAAGAGACCCAGTACTTC,CASSPRGGEEETQYF
-,few,TRBV5-1,TRBJ1-3,TGCGCCAGCAGCAAACGCGGGGTGAACGGAAACACCATATATTTT,CASSKRGVNGNTIYF
-,many,TRBV23-1,TRBJ1-5,TGCGCCAGCAGTCAACTTAGCAATCAGCCCCAGCATTTT,CASSQLSNQPQHF
TRBD1,many,TRBV20-1,TRBJ1-1,TGCAGTGCTTCCCCGACAGGGGCCCTCACTGAAGCTTTCTTT,CSASPTGALTEAFF
-,many,TRBV6-2/TRBV6-3,TRBJ2-7,TGTGCCAGCAAAGGCAGCGGCTACGAGCAGTACTTC,CASKGSGYEQYF
-,many,TRBV6-1,TRBJ2-3,TGTGCCAGCAGTAGAAGAGGGCGTCTAGGGCTAGCCCTCACAGATACGCAGTATTTT,CASSRRGRLGLALTDTQYF
TRBD1,few,TRBV19,TRBJ2-1,TGTGCCAGCCTGGACAGGGTAGTAGGGGAGCAGTTCTTC,CASLDRVVGEQFF
TRBD1,many,TRBV5-6,TRBJ2-4,TGTGCCAGCAGCTTGAGGGACAGTCGGATGGTAGCCAAAAACATTCAGTACTTC,CASSLRDSRMVAKNIQYF
-,many,TRBV24-1,TRBJ1-2,TGTGCCACCAGTGGCGGACGAAGCGGCTACACCTTC,CATSGGRSGYTF
-,many,TRBV4-3,TRBJ2-1,TGCGCCAGCAGCCAAGATCTCGTGACTGTAAGGAATGAGCAGTTCTTC,CASSQDLVTVRNEQFF
-,many,TRBV7-2,TRBJ2-7,TGTGCCAGCAGCTTCGGCGGCAGGGGTTACGAGCAGTACTTC,CASSFGGRGYEQYF